A single sample gave rise to the 25 T cell receptor beta chains below, sequenced in a study of shared clonotypes between healthy human individuals. CD8 cells regarded as naive lacked CD45RO, were positively chosen for CCR7, and omitted terminally differentiated effector memory CD45RA+ cells. Assay used: immunoSEQ multiplex PCR; TCRdb lists only in-frame clones, some missing. Of about 2.2 million clones in the sample, 93% were seen once. Sequencing used naive CD8+ T cells from PBMCs. Receptors originate from a man in his late teens or twenties in good health. Some clones in this sample may be carry-over from other donors' samples.

The chain has TRBV27 and TRBJ1-4; no definite D call. CDR1 is MNHEY and CDR2 is SMNVEV in the germline V gene (reference sequence). Trimming shortened V by 2 bases and J by 0 bases, and 4 bases separated the two germline ends. The CDR3 length is 14 residues. CDR3 region: CASSLATTNEKLFF. The CDR3 DNA sequence: TGTGCCAGCAGTTTAGCTACAACTAATGAAAAACTGTTTTTT.

In this sample, this clone turned up once. Germline and junction disagree at one end, which may indicate a read error. The identical CDR3 is also encoded by other nucleotide sequences in the sample. The chain has TRBV7-9 and TRBJ1-1; D gene ambiguous. There are 11 residues in the CDR3. The V gene's germline CDR1 is SEHNR and CDR2 FQNEAQ (reference sequence). The CDR3 DNA is TGTGCCAGTAGCTTTTTAACTGAAGCTTTCTTT. Encoded protein: CASSFLTEAFF. Using reference TRBV7-9 and TRBJ1-1 for the parts outside the CDR3, the full variable domain is DTGVSQNPRHKITKRGQNVTFRCDPISEHNRLYWYRQTLGQGPEFLTYFQNEAQLEKSRLLSDRFSAERPKGSFSTLEIQRTEQGDSAMYLCASSFLTEAFFGQGTRLTVV.

The CDR3 bases are TGTGCCAGCAGTTTCGGTGCCAGGGAAGAGACCCAGTACTTC. This translates into CASSFGAREETQYF. V and J are TRBV28 and TRBJ2-5; D is perhaps TRBD1 (5 bases). V was clipped by 3 bases and J by 3 bases, with 11 bases between them. In germline, CDR1 is MDHEN, CDR2 SYDVKM. CDR3 size: 14 residues.

The rearrangement links TRBV19 to TRBJ2-5, with 12 nucleotides matching TRBD2. Germline CDR1 reads LNHDA; CDR2 reads SQIVND (reference sequence). The CDR3 runs 20 residues. Losses at the gene ends were 3 bases for V and 2 bases for J; bases not matched to a gene: 16. Written as DNA, the CDR3 is TGTGCCAGTAGTATCTCCGGACTAGCGGGGTATTCCCCGCCTCAAGAGACCCAGTACTTC. Protein sequence: CASSISGLAGYSPPQETQYF.

Details on this clone: Other DNA sequences from this sample encode an identical CDR3 as well. The chain uses TRBV4-1 and TRBJ2-7; unclear D gene. This CDR3 is 14 amino acids long. Trimming shortened V by 1 base and J by 0 bases, and 7 bases separated the two germline ends. The germline CDR1 and CDR2 sequences are MGHRA and YSYEKL. This CDR3 reads CASSQARLSYEQYF. The CDR3 bases are TGCGCCAGCAGCCAAGCCAGACTCTCCTACGAGCAGTACTTC.

The chain recombines TRBV5-1 with TRBJ1-4; no reliable D call. The CDR3 extends over 16 amino acids. From germline, CDR1 is SGHRS and CDR2 YFSETQ. V dropped 0 bases and J dropped 1 base, with 10 bases sitting between them. Here the CDR3 reads CASSLAGEGTNEKLFF. DNA of the CDR3: TGCGCCAGCAGCTTGGCCGGGGAGGGAACTAATGAAAAACTGTTTTTT.

In its sample, this clone was seen once. The chain recombines TRBV28 with TRBJ2-5, with D perhaps given as TRBD1 or TRBD2 (5 bases each). Germline CDR1 is MDHEN and CDR2 is SYDVKM. The CDR3 is made up of 15 amino acids. V gave up 1 base and J gave up 3 bases, with 12 bases separating them. This CDR3 reads CASSLYPQGEETQYF. The CDR3 nucleotides read TGTGCCAGCAGTTTATACCCCCAGGGAGAAGAGACCCAGTACTTC.

This chain links TRBV15 with TRBJ2-1, with unresolved D. The length of the CDR3 is 16 residues. Germline-derived CDR1 and CDR2 are LNHNV and YYDKDF (reference sequence). Trimming pared 0 bases from V and 5 bases from J, leaving 14 bases between. CDR3 loop: CATSREKTYPNNEQFF. The CDR3 bases are TGTGCCACCAGCAGAGAGAAGACCTATCCGAACAATGAGCAGTTCTTC.

The gene calls are TRBV5-6 and TRBJ2-3; 10 bases align to TRBD2. Germline V gene lookup returns CDR1 SGHDT and CDR2 YYEEEE. This CDR3 contains 15 residues. Trimming took 4 bases from V and 4 from J; bases not matched to a gene: 6. The DNA of the CDR3 is TGTGCCAGCAGCACCCTAGCGGGAGCCCCAGATACGCAGTATTTT. It codes for CASSTLAGAPDTQYF.

This chain links TRBV7-9 with TRBJ1-1; 11 nucleotides match TRBD1. Germline V gene sequence: CDR1 SEHNR, CDR2 FQNEAQ (reference sequence). This CDR3 is built from 15 residues. The V gene end was trimmed by 4 bases and the J gene end by 2 bases; junction bases not matched to a gene: 3. CDR3 nucleotide sequence: TGTGCCAGCAGCTCTTGGACAGGGGGCAACACTGAAGCTTTCTTT. It specifies CASSSWTGGNTEAFF.

The chain recombines TRBV28 with TRBJ1-5; D gene uncertain. The CDR3 contains 15 residues. CDR1 and CDR2 (germline): MDHEN, SYDVKM. V lost 4 bases to trimming and J lost 0 bases, with 10 bases between them. The CDR3 here is CASSSSVYSNQPQHF. CDR3 in DNA: TGTGCCAGCAGTTCCTCAGTCTATAGCAATCAGCCCCAGCATTTT.

V gene TRBV7-9 combines with J gene TRBJ2-5; 8 bases are a match to TRBD2. The CDR3 length is 16 residues. Germline loops: CDR1 SEHNR, CDR2 FQNEAQ (reference sequence). The ends lost 3 bases at V and 3 bases at J; junction bases unmatched: 9. The CDR3 coding sequence is TGTGCCAGCAGCTTCCCAGACTCCGGGAGGGAAGAGACCCAGTACTTC. Translated, it gives CASSFPDSGREETQYF.

The table lists this clone with a count of one. The chain carries TRBV4-1 and TRBJ2-7, with a weak D call TRBD1 (5 bases). The germline V gene encodes CDR1 MGHRA and CDR2 YSYEKL. Deletions cut 3 bases from V and 2 bases from J, with 11 bases between. The CDR3 covers 14 residues. The CDR3 bases are TGCGCCAGCAGCCACCACGACAGCGCCTACGAGCAGTACTTC. This codes for CASSHHDSAYEQYF.

The chain has TRBV7-9 and TRBJ2-7, with D hard to call. Germline CDR1 reads SEHNR; CDR2 reads FQNEAQ (reference sequence). V lost 9 bases and J 4 bases, leaving 16 bases between the germline ends. CDR3 length: 13 residues. This chain's CDR3 is CASRRAEAYEQYF. Written as DNA, the CDR3 is TGTGCCAGTAGACGGGCGGAAGCGTACGAGCAGTACTTC.

This clone appeared a few times. CDR3 in DNA: TGTGCCAGCAGTTCCTACAACATCCCATTTTTT. Translating it yields CASSSYNIPFF. The rearrangement links TRBV28 to TRBJ1-4; D not resolved. This CDR3 region has 11 residues. CDR1 is MDHEN, CDR2 SYDVKM, per germline. V was shortened by 4 bases and J by 17 bases, with 14 bases between the two germline ends.

The V and J genes are TRBV19 and TRBJ2-3, with TRBD2 as a possible D gene (6 bases). The V and J ends lost 5 bases and 2 bases respectively, with 17 bases between them. Germline V lookup: CDR1 LNHDA, CDR2 SQIVND (reference sequence). CDR3 length: 16 residues. CDR3 nucleotide sequence: TGTGCCAGTAGTCCCCGGGGGTCGTCCATCACAGATACGCAGTATTTT. Its translation: CASSPRGSSITDTQYF.

This clone was detected only once. Other DNA variants within this sample encode the same CDR3. V is TRBV7-9 and J is TRBJ1-1; TRBD1 is a possible D gene (5 bases). The germline V gene has CDR1 SEHNR and CDR2 FQNEAQ (reference sequence). The CDR3 extends over 14 amino acids. Deletions cut 3 bases from V and 1 base from J, with 9 bases between. Here the CDR3 reads CASSFSGGNTEAFF. CDR3 DNA sequence: TGTGCCAGCAGCTTTTCGGGGGGGAACACTGAAGCTTTCTTT.

The V and J genes are TRBV5-1 and TRBJ2-7; 7 nucleotides agree with TRBD2. V trimming: 4 bases; J trimming: 0 bases; junction bases outside the gene matches: 7. This CDR3 has 15 residues. From germline, CDR1 is SGHRS and CDR2 YFSETQ. CDR3 coding DNA: TGCGCCAGCAGCACTACTAGCGCGAGCTCCTACGAGCAGTACTTC. Translated: CASSTTSASSYEQYF.

The CDR3 sequence: CASSVSSGGNTIYF. The CDR3 region has the DNA TGTGCCAGCAGCGTGTCATCGGGAGGAAACACCATATATTTT. The chain has TRBV9 and TRBJ1-3; D is unresolved. This CDR3 is 14 amino acids long. Per germline, CDR1 SGDLS and CDR2 YYNGEE. The germline V and J ends were trimmed by 2 bases and 4 bases, with 10 bases remaining between them.

The CDR3 here is CASSTSSGRLADTQYF. CDR3 in DNA: TGTGCCAGCAGTACCAGTAGCGGGAGGCTAGCAGATACGCAGTATTTT. The chain employs TRBV27 and TRBJ2-3; 10 nucleotides match TRBD2. The V gene end was trimmed by 5 bases and the J gene end by 4 bases; junction bases not matched to a gene: 9. Germline lookup yields CDR1 MNHEY and CDR2 SMNVEV (reference sequence). The CDR3 loop spans 16 amino acids.

The rearrangement joins TRBV15 to TRBJ1-2; D is undetermined. CDR1 is LNHNV, CDR2 YYDKDF, per germline (reference sequence). The CDR3 runs to 16 residues. Deletions cut 2 bases from V and 6 bases from J, with 19 bases between. In DNA, the CDR3 is TGTGCCACCAGCAGACGATCGACCGGAGCGGATGATGGCTACACCTTC. This sequence encodes CATSRRSTGADDGYTF.

V usage is TRBV27 and J usage is TRBJ1-5; D ambiguous. The CDR3 loop spans 17 amino acids. Germline assignment: CDR1 MNHEY and CDR2 SMNVEV (reference sequence). Trimming removed 6 bases at V and 5 bases at J, with 23 bases between. The CDR3 reads CASSRLNREGKDQPQHF. CDR3 nucleotide sequence: TGTGCCAGCAGCCGCTTGAACCGGGAGGGTAAGGATCAGCCCCAGCATTTT.

The V and J genes are TRBV5-1 and TRBJ1-5; unclear D gene. V lost 1 base to trimming and J lost 2 bases, with 13 bases between them. The CDR3 length is 16 residues. CDR1 and CDR2 (germline): SGHRS, YFSETQ. CDR3 sequence (DNA): TGCGCCAGCAGCTTGTATGGGGAAGGAGGCAATCAGCCCCAGCATTTT. Protein: CASSLYGEGGNQPQHF.

In its sample, this clone was seen once. The V call is TRBV6-4, the J call TRBJ2-7; 10 bases align to TRBD2. Germline V gene data show CDR1 as MRHNA and CDR2 as SNTAGT. CDR3 size: 13 residues. V was clipped by 2 bases and J by 5 bases; unmatched bases: 0. The CDR3 nucleotides are TGTGCCAGCAGTGACGGGACTAGCGACGAGCAGTACTTC. It encodes CASSDGTSDEQYF.

The chain recombines TRBV6-1 with TRBJ2-7, with 7 bases identical to TRBD2. V was pared by 6 bases and J by 3 bases, with 8 bases of the junction left unmatched. This CDR3 is 14 amino acids long. Germline V gene sequence: CDR1 MNHNS, CDR2 SASEGT. CDR3: CASSAREGFYEQYF. The DNA of the CDR3 is TGTGCCAGCAGCGCCAGGGAGGGGTTCTACGAGCAGTACTTC.